This TCR beta chain came from a study of regulatory T cells in long-lasting Graves disease. Study-level findings and limits: Favored usage of TRBV28, TRBJ1-2 and TRBJ2-5 was recorded in persistent disease. Newly diagnosed patients shared about a thousand public clonotypes; persistent patients shared approximately 2,700.

V lost 11 bases and J 5 bases, leaving 18 bases between the germline ends. The CDR3 covers 14 residues. Per the germline V gene, CDR1 is MNHEY and CDR2 is SVGEGT. Specified time point: newly diagnosed GD, antithyroid drugs for less than 3 months. Construction of the TCR library relied on RNA isolated from PBMCs. Worth noting for this clonotype: Its antigen is undetermined. A much larger clone differs from this one at a single base, so this may be a read error.

TCR beta libraries were built with iRepertoire HTBI primers and Arm-PCR of CDR3 regions. Via MiXCR, TCRdb re-called the multiplex PCR reads, giving one row per CDR3 protein. Altogether 580,000 or so distinct CDR3 sequences are present, about 15% being singletons, with the ten largest covering more than 10%. This sample was shared with a second study, whose subject was T cells in Graves' hyperthyroidism and ophthalmopathy. From that paper: Based on clinical symptoms, serum thyroxine and TRAb, thyroid ultrasound and orbital computed tomography, diagnoses were reached.

This sample comprised peripheral blood mononuclear cells (PBMCs), obtained at new diagnosis, from a patient treated with antithyroid drugs. V gene TRBV6-2 or TRBV6-3 combines with J gene TRBJ2-2; TRBD1 might be the D (6 bases). This sequence was found in a man in his late teens or twenties with Graves disease. CDR3 sequence reads: CAGTEGVWTGELFF. CDR3 bases: TGTGCCGGCACTGAGGGGGTCTGGACCGGGGAGCTGTTTTTT.